The rows below give T cell receptor beta chains drawn from one sample of a study of early T cells in non-severe SARS-CoV-2 infection. From the 5' RACE reads, TCRdb called clonotypes with MiXCR, one entry per CDR3 protein. The sample consists of under 70,000 distinct CDR3 sequences, around 14% of them appearing once. This specimen consisted of whole blood, obtained at baseline. These receptors all stem from an adult who was a healthcare worker with PCR-confirmed SARS-CoV-2 infection or an uninfected control (not recorded which). CDR3s include the opening cysteine and the closing phenylalanine or tryptophan. Fields, in order: clone size, V gene, J gene, D gene, CDR3 DNA, CDR3 protein. A D gene is named only where the DNA matches it firmly. Clone size is given for some rows only: seen once, a few or many times, or a class if the clone is expanded.

few	TRBV11-1	TRBJ2-1	-	TGTGCCAGCAGCTTAAGGGGGGGCATATCCTACAATGAGCAGTTCTTC	CASSLRGGISYNEQFF
-	TRBV6-5	TRBJ2-3	-	TGTGCCAGCAGTTACTCCGCCGGAGGGACCTCTAGCACAGATACGCAGTATTTT	CASSYSAGGTSSTDTQYF
many	TRBV6-1	TRBJ1-6	-	TGTGCCAGCAGTGAACAGAGAAATTCACCCCTCCACTTT	CASSEQRNSPLHF
many	TRBV7-7	TRBJ2-7	-	TGTGCTAGCAGCTTATCGGGGACCTACGAGCAGTACTTC	CASSLSGTYEQYF
-	TRBV6-4	TRBJ2-7	TRBD2	TGTGCCAGCAGCGTGACTAGCGGAAGCTCCTACGAGCAGTACTTC	CASSVTSGSSYEQYF
few	TRBV2	TRBJ2-6	-	TGTGCCAGCCTGGCCCACAACCCTGGGGCCAACGTCCTGACTTTC	CASLAHNPGANVLTF
few	TRBV28	TRBJ2-3	-	TGTGCCAGCATCGCGGGACACTTCACAGATACGCAGTATTTT	CASIAGHFTDTQYF
-	TRBV12-3/TRBV12-4	TRBJ1-6	-	TGTGCCAGCAGAGTTAGCCTATCACCCCTCCACTTT	CASRVSLSPLHF
few	TRBV5-4	TRBJ2-3	-	TGTGCCAGCAGCCAGGGCGGCATTTCAACAGATACGCAGTATTTT	CASSQGGISTDTQYF
-	TRBV30	TRBJ1-1	-	TGTGCCTGGGGACACCCGAACACTGAAGCTTTCTTT	CAWGHPNTEAFF
few	TRBV3-1	TRBJ2-5	-	TGTGCCAGCAAGAATGCGGGGCCTAGAGGTGGAGAGACCCAGTACTTC	CASKNAGPRGGETQYF
-	TRBV20-1	TRBJ1-1	-	TGCAGTGCCCCGGCCCGGACGGTGAACACTGAAGCTTTCTTT	CSAPARTVNTEAFF
many	TRBV4-1	TRBJ2-3	-	TGCGCCAGCAGGGGGAGGCCCCCCACAGATACGCAGTATTTT	CASRGRPPTDTQYF
many	TRBV7-9	TRBJ2-1	-	TGTGCCAGCAGCCTAAGCAATGAGCAGTTCTTC	CASSLSNEQFF
few	TRBV28	TRBJ1-5	-	TGTGCCAGCAGTACTCAACAGGGAGTGCACAATCAGCCCCAGCATTTT	CASSTQQGVHNQPQHF
few	TRBV7-2	TRBJ2-1	-	TGTGCCAGCAGCCACCTACTGGCGATCCCCTACAATGAGCAGTTCTTC	CASSHLLAIPYNEQFF
-	TRBV11-2	TRBJ2-1	-	TGTGCCAGCAGCTTAGGCGGGGGCGCCTACAATGAGCAGTTCTTC	CASSLGGGAYNEQFF
few	TRBV18	TRBJ2-7	-	TGTGCCAGCTCACCGCGGACTGGTCCGTACGAGCAGTACTTC	CASSPRTGPYEQYF
-	TRBV12-3/TRBV12-4	TRBJ1-2	-	TGTGCCAGCACAAATACAGGGAACTATGGCTACACCTTC	CASTNTGNYGYTF
few	TRBV7-3	TRBJ2-1	-	TGTGCCAGCAGCTCCCTCGGGACTGGCCACAATGAGCAGTTCTTC	CASSSLGTGHNEQFF
-	TRBV28	TRBJ2-7	TRBD1	TGTGCCAGCTGGGACAGTTTAACCTACGAGCAGTACTTC	CASWDSLTYEQYF
many	TRBV30	TRBJ2-6	TRBD1	TGTGCCTGGAGTTTCGACAGGGCTGGGGCCAACGTCCTGACTTTC	CAWSFDRAGANVLTF
-	TRBV5-1	TRBJ1-4	TRBD1	TGCGCCAGCAGCTTCGTCCCGGGACAGGGGAAGACAACTAATGAAAAACTGTTTTTT	CASSFVPGQGKTTNEKLFF
few	TRBV5-4	TRBJ2-5	TRBD2	TGTGCCAGCAGCTTTGGTAGCGGGGGGACTGTGGGAGAGACCCAGTACTTC	CASSFGSGGTVGETQYF
many	TRBV30	TRBJ1-1	-	TGTGCCTGGAATCCAGGGACAAAGAACACTGAAGCTTTCTTT	CAWNPGTKNTEAFF
-	TRBV12-3/TRBV12-4	TRBJ2-7	TRBD1	TGTGCCAGCAGCCTGGGGACAGGGGTCCCCTACGAGCAGTACTTC	CASSLGTGVPYEQYF
once	TRBV29-1	TRBJ2-4	-	TGCAGCGTTGAACTTTGGCCAAACATTCAGTACTTC	CSVELWPNIQYF
few	TRBV5-6	TRBJ1-2	-	TGTGCCAGCAGCTTAAGTTCCTATGGCTACACCTTC	CASSLSSYGYTF
-	TRBV4-1	TRBJ2-1	TRBD2	TGCGCCAGCAGTCTTAATAGCGGGAGGGCCGGATACAATGAGCAGTTCTTC	CASSLNSGRAGYNEQFF
many	TRBV4-1	TRBJ2-1	TRBD2	TGCGCCAGCAGCCAAGGGATAAGCGGGGGGGCAGCGAATGAGCAGTTCTTC	CASSQGISGGAANEQFF
once	TRBV3-1	TRBJ2-7	-	TGTGCCAGCAGCCAAAGCGCGGCTGAGGCGCGGTACTTC	CASSQSAAEARYF
-	TRBV5-6	TRBJ2-3	TRBD2	TGTGCCAGCAGCTTGCGGACTAGCGGGGGGGCAGATACGCAGTATTTT	CASSLRTSGGADTQYF
-	TRBV20-1	TRBJ2-7	TRBD1	TGCAGTGCCATAGGACAGGACTTTTCCTACGAGCAGTACTTC	CSAIGQDFSYEQYF
many	TRBV19	TRBJ2-7	-	TGTGCCAGTAGTTTTTCCGGTTCACAGCTTCTCTACGAGCAGTACTTC	CASSFSGSQLLYEQYF
-	TRBV7-9	TRBJ2-5	-	TGTGCCGCTACTCCCGACTCGGTTGGGCTGCTTTCGGGGACCCAGTACTTC	CAATPDSVGLLSGTQYF
-	TRBV20-1	TRBJ2-3	-	TGCAGTGCTAGTTCGGCCCTACGGCGGGGCCCAACAGATACGCAGTATTTT	CSASSALRRGPTDTQYF
-	TRBV20-1	TRBJ2-1	-	TGCAGTGCTAGCGGCGGGATCTCCTACAATGAGCAGTTCTTC	CSASGGISYNEQFF
few	TRBV4-2	TRBJ2-5	TRBD2	TGTGCCAGCAGCCAAGATTCGTTAGCGGGTAGAGGGACCCAGTACTTC	CASSQDSLAGRGTQYF
few	TRBV11-2	TRBJ2-5	-	TGTGCCAGCAGCAACCCAGGGACCCAGTACTTC	CASSNPGTQYF
few	TRBV11-2	TRBJ2-3	TRBD2	TGTGCCAGCAGCCGACGGACGCTAGCGGGGGTGACAGATACGCAGTATTTT	CASSRRTLAGVTDTQYF
many	TRBV7-9	TRBJ1-6	-	TGTGCCAGCAGCCCCACTCCGGGTAGCTCCTATAATTCACCCCTCCACTTT	CASSPTPGSSYNSPLHF
-	TRBV6-1	TRBJ2-1	-	TGTGCCAGCAGTGAAATAGGGGCAGGGAATATCCATGAGCAGTTCTTC	CASSEIGAGNIHEQFF
few	TRBV12-3/TRBV12-4	TRBJ2-3	-	TGTGCCAGCAGTTTAGGAGACTTCCCTAGCACAGATACGCAGTATTTT	CASSLGDFPSTDTQYF
-	TRBV5-1	TRBJ1-1	TRBD1	TGCGCCAGCAGCCTCCGAGCCTTCCGGGACAGCGCTAACACTGAAGCTTTCTTT	CASSLRAFRDSANTEAFF
few	TRBV20-1	TRBJ2-7	-	TGCAGTGCCACTAGTCTATACGAGCAGTACTTC	CSATSLYEQYF
-	TRBV11-2	TRBJ2-7	-	TGTGCCAGCAGCCAAGGCCGTGACAGGTCCTACGAGCAGTACTTC	CASSQGRDRSYEQYF
few	TRBV11-2	TRBJ2-5	-	TGTGCCAGCAGCCGACCGGGACGCCAAGAGACCCAGTACTTC	CASSRPGRQETQYF
-	TRBV18	TRBJ1-2	TRBD1	TGTGCCAGCTCACCGACAGAACAGGGGACCGGCTACACCTTC	CASSPTEQGTGYTF
many	TRBV11-2	TRBJ2-7	-	TGTGCCAGCAGCTTAGGCATATACGAGCAGTACTTC	CASSLGIYEQYF
-	TRBV6-1	TRBJ1-5	-	TGTGCCAGCAGTGAATTTACAGGGAGTAGCAATCAGCCCCAGCATTTT	CASSEFTGSSNQPQHF
many	TRBV12-3/TRBV12-4	TRBJ2-7	TRBD2	TGTGCCAGCAACCTAGCGGGGGCCTCCTACGAGCAGTACTTC	CASNLAGASYEQYF
few	TRBV5-1	TRBJ2-7	-	TGCGCCAGCAGCTCGACAGGCGACCGGGGGAACGAGCAGTACTTC	CASSSTGDRGNEQYF
-	TRBV30	TRBJ1-5	-	TGTGCCTGGAGTGTACAGGGAGGGGCCCATCAGCCCCAGCATTTT	CAWSVQGGAHQPQHF